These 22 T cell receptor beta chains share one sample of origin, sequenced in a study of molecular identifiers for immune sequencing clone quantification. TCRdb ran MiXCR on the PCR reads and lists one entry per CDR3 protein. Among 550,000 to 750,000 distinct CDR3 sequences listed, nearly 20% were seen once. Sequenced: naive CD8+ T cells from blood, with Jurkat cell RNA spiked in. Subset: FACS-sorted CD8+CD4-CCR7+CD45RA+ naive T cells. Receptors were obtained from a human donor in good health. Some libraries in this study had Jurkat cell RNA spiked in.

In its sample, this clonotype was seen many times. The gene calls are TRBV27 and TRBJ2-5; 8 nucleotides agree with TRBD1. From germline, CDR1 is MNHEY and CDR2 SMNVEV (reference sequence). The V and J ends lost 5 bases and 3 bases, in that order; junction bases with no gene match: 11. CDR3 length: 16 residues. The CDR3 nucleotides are TGTGCCAGCAGTCCCCTACAGACAGGGGAAGAAGAGACCCAGTACTTC. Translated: CASSPLQTGEEETQYF.

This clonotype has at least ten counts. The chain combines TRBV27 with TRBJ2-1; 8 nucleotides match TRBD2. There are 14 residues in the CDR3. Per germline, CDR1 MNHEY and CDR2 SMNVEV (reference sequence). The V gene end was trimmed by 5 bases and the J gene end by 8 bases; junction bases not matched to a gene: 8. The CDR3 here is CASSGTRRGYEQFF. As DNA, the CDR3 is TGTGCCAGCAGTGGGACTAGGAGAGGGTATGAGCAGTTCTTC.

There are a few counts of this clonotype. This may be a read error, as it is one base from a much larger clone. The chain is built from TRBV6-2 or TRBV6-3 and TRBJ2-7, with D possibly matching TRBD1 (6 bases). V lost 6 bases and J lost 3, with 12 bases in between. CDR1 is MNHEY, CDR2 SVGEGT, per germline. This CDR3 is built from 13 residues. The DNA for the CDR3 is TGTGCCAGCAGCCACGGACAGTACTACGAGCAGTACTTC. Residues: CASSHGQYYEQYF.

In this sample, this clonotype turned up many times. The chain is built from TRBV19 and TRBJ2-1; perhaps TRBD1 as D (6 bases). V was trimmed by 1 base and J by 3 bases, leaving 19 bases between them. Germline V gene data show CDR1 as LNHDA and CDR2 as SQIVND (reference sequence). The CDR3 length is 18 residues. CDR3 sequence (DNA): TGTGCCAGTAGTATAGTCAGTTTTGGACAGCTCCTCTACAATGAGCAGTTCTTC. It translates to CASSIVSFGQLLYNEQFF.

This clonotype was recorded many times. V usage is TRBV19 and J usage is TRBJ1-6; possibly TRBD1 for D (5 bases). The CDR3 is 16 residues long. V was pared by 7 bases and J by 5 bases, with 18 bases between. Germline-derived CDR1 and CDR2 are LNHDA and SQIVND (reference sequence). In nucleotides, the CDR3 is TGTGCCAGTATGGGATTTCCGACAGCAAATAATTCACCCCTCCACTTT. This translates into CASMGFPTANNSPLHF.

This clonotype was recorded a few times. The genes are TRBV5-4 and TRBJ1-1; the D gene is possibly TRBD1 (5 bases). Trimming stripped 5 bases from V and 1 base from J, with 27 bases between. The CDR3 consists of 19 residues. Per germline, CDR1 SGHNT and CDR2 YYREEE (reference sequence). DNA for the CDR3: TGTGCCAGCAGTCCACGCTCCGGGACTCCTGTAGAAGAGAACACTGAAGCTTTCTTT. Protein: CASSPRSGTPVEENTEAFF.

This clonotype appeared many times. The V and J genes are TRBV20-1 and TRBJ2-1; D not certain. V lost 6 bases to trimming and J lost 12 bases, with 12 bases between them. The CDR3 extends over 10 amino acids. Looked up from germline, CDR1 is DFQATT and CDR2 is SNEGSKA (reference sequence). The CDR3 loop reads CSATWGVQFF. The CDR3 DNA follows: TGCAGTGCAACGTGGGGTGTGCAGTTCTTC.

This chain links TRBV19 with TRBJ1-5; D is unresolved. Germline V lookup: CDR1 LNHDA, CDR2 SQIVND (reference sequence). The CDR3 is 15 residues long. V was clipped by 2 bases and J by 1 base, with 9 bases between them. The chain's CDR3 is CASSIFLSSNQPQHF. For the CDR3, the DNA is TGTGCCAGTAGTATATTCCTTAGCAGCAATCAGCCCCAGCATTTT.

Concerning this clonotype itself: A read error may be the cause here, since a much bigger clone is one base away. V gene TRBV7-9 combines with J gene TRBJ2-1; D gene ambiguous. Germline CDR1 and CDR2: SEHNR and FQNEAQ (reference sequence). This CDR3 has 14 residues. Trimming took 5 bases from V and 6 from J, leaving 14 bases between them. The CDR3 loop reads CASSPYTGPNEQFF. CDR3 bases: TGTGCCAGCAGCCCATACACCGGACCCAATGAGCAGTTCTTC.

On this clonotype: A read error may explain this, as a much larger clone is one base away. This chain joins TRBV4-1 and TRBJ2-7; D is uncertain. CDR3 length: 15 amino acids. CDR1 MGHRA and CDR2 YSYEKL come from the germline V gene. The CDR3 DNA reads TGCGCCAGCAGCCAAGTTCAGCTTACGCCCTACGGGCAGTACTTC. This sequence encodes CASSQVQLTPYGQYF.

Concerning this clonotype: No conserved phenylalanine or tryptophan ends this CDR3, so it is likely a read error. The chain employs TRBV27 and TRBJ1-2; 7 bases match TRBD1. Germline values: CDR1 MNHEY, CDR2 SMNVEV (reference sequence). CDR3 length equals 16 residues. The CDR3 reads CASSLLGGQGEGGYTL. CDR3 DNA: TGCGCCAGCAGTCTACTAGGGGGCCAGGGTGAGGGCGGCTACACCCTC.

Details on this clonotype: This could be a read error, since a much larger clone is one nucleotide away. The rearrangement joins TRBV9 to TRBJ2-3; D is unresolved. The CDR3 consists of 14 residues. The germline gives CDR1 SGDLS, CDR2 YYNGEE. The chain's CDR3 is CASSVYSDTDPQYF. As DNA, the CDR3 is TGTGCCAGCAGCGTCTACAGCGACACAGATCCGCAGTATTTT. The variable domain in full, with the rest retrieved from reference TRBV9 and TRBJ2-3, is DSGVTQTPKHLITATGQRVTLRCSPRSGDLSVYWYQQSLDQGLQFLIQYYNGEERAKGNILERFSAQQFPDLHSELNLSSLELGDSALYFCASSVYSDTDPQYFGPGTRLTVL.

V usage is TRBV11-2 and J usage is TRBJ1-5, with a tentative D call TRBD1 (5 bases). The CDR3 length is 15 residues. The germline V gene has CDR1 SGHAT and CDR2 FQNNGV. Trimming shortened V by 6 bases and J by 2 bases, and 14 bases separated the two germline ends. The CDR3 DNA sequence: TGTGCCAGCAGGAAGTCTGGGGCGGGCAATCAGCCCCAGCATTTT. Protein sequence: CASRKSGAGNQPQHF.

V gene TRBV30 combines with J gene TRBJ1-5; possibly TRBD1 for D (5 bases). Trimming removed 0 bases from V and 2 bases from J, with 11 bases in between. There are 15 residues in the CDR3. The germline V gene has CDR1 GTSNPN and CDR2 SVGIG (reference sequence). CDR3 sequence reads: CAWSVRGYGNQPQHF. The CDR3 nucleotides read TGTGCCTGGAGTGTACGGGGGTACGGCAATCAGCCCCAGCATTTT. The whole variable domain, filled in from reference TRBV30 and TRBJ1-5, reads SQTIHQWPATLVQPVGSPLSLECTVEGTSNPNLYWYRQAAGRGLQLLFYSVGIGQISSEVPQNLSASRPQDRQFILSSKKLLLSDSGFYLCAWSVRGYGNQPQHFGDGTRLSIL.

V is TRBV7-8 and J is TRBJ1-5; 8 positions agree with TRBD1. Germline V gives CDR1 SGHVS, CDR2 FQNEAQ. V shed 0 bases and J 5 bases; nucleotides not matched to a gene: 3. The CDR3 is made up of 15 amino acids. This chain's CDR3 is CASSLANRGDQPQHF. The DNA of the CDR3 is TGTGCCAGCAGCTTAGCAAACAGGGGGGATCAGCCCCAGCATTTT.

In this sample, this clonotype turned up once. The CDR3 DNA follows: TGTGCTAGTGGTTCACCCGGGATCCCTACAGATACGCAGTATTTT. This sequence encodes CASGSPGIPTDTQYF. The rearrangement links TRBV12-5 to TRBJ2-3; D might be TRBD2 (5 bases). This CDR3 is 15 amino acids long. The V end lost 4 bases, the J end lost 3 bases, and 14 bases lay between the germline ends. The germline V gene encodes CDR1 LGHNT and CDR2 FRNRAP.

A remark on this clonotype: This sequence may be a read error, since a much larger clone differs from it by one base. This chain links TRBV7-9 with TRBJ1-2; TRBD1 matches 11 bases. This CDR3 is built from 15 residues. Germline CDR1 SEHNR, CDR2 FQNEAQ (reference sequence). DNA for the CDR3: TGTGCCAGCAGCGTGGGACAGGGGGTCCTCTATTGCTACACCTTC. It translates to CASSVGQGVLYCYTF.

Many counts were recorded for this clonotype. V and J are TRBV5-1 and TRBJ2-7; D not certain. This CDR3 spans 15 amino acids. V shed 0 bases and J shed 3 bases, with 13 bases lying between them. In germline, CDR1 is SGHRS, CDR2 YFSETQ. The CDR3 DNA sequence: TGCGCCAGCAGCTTGGCCTCGGCTGCACTCTACGAGCAGTACTTC. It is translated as CASSLASAALYEQYF.

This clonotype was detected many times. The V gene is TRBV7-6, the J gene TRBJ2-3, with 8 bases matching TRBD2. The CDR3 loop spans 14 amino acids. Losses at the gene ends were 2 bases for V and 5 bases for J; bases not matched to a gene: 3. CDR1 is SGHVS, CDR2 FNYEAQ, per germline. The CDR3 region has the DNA TGTGCCAGCAGCTTATCCGCGGGGGGAGATACGCAGTATTTT. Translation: CASSLSAGGDTQYF.

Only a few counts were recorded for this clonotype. CDR3 DNA: TGTGCCAGCAGCCCCCTCCCCACGGAGACCCAGTACTTC. Protein: CASSPLPTETQYF. The J gene is TRBJ2-5, the V gene TRBV11-2; D is unclear. This CDR3 region has 13 residues. Trimming shortened V by 5 bases and J by 5 bases, and 12 bases separated the two germline ends. Germline values: CDR1 SGHAT, CDR2 FQNNGV.

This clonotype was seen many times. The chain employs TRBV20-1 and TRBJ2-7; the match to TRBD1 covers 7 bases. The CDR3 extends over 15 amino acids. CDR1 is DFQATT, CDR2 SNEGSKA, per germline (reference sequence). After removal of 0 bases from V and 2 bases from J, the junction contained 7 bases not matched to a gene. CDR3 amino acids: CSAREPNRGPYEQYF. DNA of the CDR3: TGCAGTGCTAGAGAGCCCAACAGGGGTCCCTACGAGCAGTACTTC.

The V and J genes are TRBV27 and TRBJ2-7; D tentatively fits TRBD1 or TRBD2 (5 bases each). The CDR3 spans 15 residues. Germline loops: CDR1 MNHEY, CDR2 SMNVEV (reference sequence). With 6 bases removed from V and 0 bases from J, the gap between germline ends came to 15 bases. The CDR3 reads CASSSRDASSYEQYF. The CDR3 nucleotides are TGTGCCAGCAGCTCCAGGGACGCGAGCTCCTACGAGCAGTACTTC.